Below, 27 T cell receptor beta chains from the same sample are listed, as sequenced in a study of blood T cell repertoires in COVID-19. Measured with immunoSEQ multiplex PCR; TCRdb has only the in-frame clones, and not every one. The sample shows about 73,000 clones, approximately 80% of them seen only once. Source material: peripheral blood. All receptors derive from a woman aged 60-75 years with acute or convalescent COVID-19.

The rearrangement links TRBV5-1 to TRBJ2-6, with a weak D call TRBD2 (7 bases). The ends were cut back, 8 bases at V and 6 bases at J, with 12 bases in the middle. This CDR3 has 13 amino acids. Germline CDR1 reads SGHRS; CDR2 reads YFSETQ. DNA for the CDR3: TGCGCCAGTGCGGGGGCTAAGGCCAACGTCCTGACTTTC. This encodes CASAGAKANVLTF.

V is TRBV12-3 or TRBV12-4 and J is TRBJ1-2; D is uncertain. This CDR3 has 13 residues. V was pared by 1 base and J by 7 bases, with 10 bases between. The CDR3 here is CASSLGGVGGYTF. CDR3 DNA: TGTGCCAGCAGTTTAGGAGGAGTAGGTGGCTACACCTTC.

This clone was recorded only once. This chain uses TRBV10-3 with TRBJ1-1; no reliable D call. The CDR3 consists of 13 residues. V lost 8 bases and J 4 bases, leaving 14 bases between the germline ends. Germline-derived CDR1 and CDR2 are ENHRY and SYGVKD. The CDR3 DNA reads TGTGCCATCTCGGCAGAGGGAACCACTGAAGCTTTCTTT. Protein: CAISAEGTTEAFF.

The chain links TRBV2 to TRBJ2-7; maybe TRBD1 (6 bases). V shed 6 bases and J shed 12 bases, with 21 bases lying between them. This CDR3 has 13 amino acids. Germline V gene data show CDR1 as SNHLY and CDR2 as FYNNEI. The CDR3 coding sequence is TGTGCCAGCAGCGCCCTTCTCGGGACAAACCGGTACTTC. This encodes CASSALLGTNRYF.

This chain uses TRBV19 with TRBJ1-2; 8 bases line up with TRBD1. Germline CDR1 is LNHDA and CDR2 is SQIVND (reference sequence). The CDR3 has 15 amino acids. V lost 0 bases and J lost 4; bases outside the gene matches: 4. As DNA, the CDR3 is TGTGCCAGTAGTATAGAAGGACAGGGTAGCTATGGCTACACCTTC. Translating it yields CASSIEGQGSYGYTF. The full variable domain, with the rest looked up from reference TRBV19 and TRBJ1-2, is DGGITQSPKYLFRKEGQNVTLSCEQNLNHDAMYWYRQDPGQGLRLIYYSQIVNDFQKGDIAEGYSVSREKKESFPLTVTSAQKNPTAFYLCASSIEGQGSYGYTFGSGTRLTVV.

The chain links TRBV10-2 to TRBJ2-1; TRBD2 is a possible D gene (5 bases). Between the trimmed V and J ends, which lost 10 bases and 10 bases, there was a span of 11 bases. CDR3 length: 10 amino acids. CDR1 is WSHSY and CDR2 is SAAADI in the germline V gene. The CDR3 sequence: CATSGKEQFF. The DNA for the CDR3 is TGCGCCACTTCGGGAAAGGAGCAGTTCTTC.

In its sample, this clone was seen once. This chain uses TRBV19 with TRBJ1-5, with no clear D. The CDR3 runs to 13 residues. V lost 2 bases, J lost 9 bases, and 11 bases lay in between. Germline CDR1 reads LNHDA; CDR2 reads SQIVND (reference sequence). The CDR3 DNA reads TGTGCCAGTAGTATAAAGCGGGAAACGCCCCAGCATTTT. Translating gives CASSIKRETPQHF.

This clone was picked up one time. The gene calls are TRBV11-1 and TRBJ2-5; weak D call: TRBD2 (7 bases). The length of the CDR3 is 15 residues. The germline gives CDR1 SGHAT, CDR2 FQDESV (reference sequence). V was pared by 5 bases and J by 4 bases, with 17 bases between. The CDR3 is CASSPAGQGRETQYF. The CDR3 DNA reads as TGTGCCAGCAGCCCAGCGGGACAAGGGCGAGAGACCCAGTACTTC.

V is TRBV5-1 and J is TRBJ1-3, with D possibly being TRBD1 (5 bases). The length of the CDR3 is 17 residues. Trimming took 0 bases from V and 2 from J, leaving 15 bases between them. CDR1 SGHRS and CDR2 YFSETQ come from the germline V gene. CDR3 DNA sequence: TGCGCCAGCAGCTTGGCCAGGACAACAGGAGCTGGAAACACCATATATTTT. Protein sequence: CASSLARTTGAGNTIYF. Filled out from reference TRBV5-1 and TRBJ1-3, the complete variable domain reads KAGVTQTPRYLIKTRGQQVTLSCSPISGHRSVSWYQQTPGQGLQFLFEYFSETQRNKGNFPGRFSGRQFSNSRSEMNVSTLELGDSALYLCASSLARTTGAGNTIYFGEGSWLTVV.

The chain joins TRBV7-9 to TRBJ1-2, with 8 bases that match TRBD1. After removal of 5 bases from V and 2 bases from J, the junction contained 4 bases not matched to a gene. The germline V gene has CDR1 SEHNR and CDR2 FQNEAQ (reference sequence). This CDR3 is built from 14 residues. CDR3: CASSLRQGNYGYTF. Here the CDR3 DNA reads TGTGCCAGCAGCCTACGACAGGGGAACTATGGCTACACCTTC.

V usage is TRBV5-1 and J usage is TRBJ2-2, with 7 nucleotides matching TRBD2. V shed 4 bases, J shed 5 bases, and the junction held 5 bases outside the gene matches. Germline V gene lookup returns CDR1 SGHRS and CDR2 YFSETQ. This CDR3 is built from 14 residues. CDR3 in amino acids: CASSPAGDTGELFF. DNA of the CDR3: TGCGCCAGCAGCCCCGCGGGGGATACCGGGGAGCTGTTTTTT. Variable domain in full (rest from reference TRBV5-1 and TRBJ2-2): KAGVTQTPRYLIKTRGQQVTLSCSPISGHRSVSWYQQTPGQGLQFLFEYFSETQRNKGNFPGRFSGRQFSNSRSEMNVSTLELGDSALYLCASSPAGDTGELFFGEGSRLTVL.

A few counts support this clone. The CDR3 nucleotides are TGTGCCAGCAGCGTGACTAGCGGGGGAGGCGCCGGGGAGCTGTTTTTT. It translates to CASSVTSGGGAGELFF. J is TRBJ2-2 and V is TRBV5-4, with 12 nucleotides matching TRBD2. The CDR3 is made up of 16 amino acids. Germline values: CDR1 SGHNT, CDR2 YYREEE (reference sequence). The ends lost 4 bases at V and 6 bases at J; junction bases unmatched: 7.

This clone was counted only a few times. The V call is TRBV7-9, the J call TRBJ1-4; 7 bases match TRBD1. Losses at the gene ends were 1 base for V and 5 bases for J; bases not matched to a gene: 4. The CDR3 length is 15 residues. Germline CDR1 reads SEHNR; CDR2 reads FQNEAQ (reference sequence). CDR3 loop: CASSLGTGLNEKLFF. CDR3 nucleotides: TGTGCCAGCAGCTTAGGGACAGGCCTCAATGAAAAACTGTTTTTT.

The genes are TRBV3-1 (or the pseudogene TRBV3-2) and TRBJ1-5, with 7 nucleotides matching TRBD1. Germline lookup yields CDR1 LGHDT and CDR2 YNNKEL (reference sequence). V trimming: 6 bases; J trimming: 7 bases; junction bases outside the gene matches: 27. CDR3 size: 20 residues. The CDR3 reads CASSTGSPLKLDRANQPQHF. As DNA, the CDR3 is TGTGCCAGCAGTACCGGCTCACCCCTGAAATTAGACAGGGCTAACCAGCCCCAGCATTTT.

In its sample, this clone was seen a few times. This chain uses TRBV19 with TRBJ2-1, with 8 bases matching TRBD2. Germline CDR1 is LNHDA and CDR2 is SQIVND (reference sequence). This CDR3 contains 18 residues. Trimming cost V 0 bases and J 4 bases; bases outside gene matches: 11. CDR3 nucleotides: TGTGCCAGTAGTATAGATGGGCCAGGGAGCGGGGGTTACAATGAGCAGTTCTTC. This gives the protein CASSIDGPGSGGYNEQFF.

The CDR3 DNA sequence: TGTGCCTGGAGTTCTATGTGGAGGACTTCGGAGGAGCCCCAGCATTTT. Its translation: CAWSSMWRTSEEPQHF. This chain uses TRBV30 with TRBJ1-5; D ambiguous. The CDR3 runs to 16 residues. V gave up 2 bases and J gave up 8 bases, with 22 bases separating them. Germline V gene data show CDR1 as GTSNPN and CDR2 as SVGIG (reference sequence).

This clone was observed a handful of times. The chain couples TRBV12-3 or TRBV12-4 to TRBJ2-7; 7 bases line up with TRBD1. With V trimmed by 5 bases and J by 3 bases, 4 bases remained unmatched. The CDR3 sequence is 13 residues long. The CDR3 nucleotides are TGTGCCAGCAGTAGAAACAGGGGCTACGAGCAGTACTTC. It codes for CASSRNRGYEQYF.

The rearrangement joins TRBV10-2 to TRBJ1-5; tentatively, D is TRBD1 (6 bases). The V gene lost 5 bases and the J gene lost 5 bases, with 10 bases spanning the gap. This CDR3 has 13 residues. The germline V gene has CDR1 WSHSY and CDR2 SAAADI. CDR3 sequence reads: CASSHQGHQPQHF. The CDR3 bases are TGCGCCAGCAGTCACCAGGGGCATCAGCCCCAGCATTTT.

CDR3 DNA sequence: TGTGCCAGCTCCGGGACAGATAGATTGAACACTGAAGCTTTCTTT. It translates to CASSGTDRLNTEAFF. The rearrangement joins TRBV18 to TRBJ1-1; 7 positions match TRBD1. Germline V CDR1 and CDR2: KGHSH, LQKENI. The CDR3 consists of 15 residues. V trimming: 6 bases; J trimming: 0 bases; junction bases outside the gene matches: 7. Full variable domain (outside the CDR3, taken from reference TRBV18 and TRBJ1-1): NAGVMQNPRHLVRRRGQEARLRCSPMKGHSHVYWYRQLPEEGLKFMVYLQKENIIDESGMPKERFSAEFPKEGPSILRIQQVVRGDSAAYFCASSGTDRLNTEAFFGQGTRLTVV.

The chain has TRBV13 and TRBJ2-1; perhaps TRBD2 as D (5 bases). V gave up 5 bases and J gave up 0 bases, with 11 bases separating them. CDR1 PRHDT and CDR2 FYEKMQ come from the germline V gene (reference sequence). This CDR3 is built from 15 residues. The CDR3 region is CASSRAESSYNEQFF. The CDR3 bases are TGTGCCAGCAGCCGAGCGGAAAGCTCCTACAATGAGCAGTTCTTC.

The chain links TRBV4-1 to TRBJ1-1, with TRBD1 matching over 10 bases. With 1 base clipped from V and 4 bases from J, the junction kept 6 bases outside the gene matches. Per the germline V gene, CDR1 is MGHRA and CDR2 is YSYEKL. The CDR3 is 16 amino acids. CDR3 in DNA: TGCGCCAGCAGCCAAGCGGACAGGGGGGCGGGCACTGAAGCTTTCTTT. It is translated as CASSQADRGAGTEAFF.

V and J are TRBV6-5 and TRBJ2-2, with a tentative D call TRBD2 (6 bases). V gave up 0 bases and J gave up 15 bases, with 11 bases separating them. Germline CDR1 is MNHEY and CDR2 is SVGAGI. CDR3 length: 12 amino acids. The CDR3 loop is CASSYSAGRMFF. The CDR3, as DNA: TGTGCCAGCAGTTACTCGGCAGGGAGGATGTTTTTT.

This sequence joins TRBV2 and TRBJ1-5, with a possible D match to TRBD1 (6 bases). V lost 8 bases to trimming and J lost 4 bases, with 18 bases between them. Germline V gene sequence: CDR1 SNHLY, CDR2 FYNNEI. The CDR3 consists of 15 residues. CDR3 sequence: CASLQGPGRNQPQHF. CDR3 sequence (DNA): TGTGCCAGCTTACAGGGCCCCGGGAGGAATCAGCCCCAGCATTTT.

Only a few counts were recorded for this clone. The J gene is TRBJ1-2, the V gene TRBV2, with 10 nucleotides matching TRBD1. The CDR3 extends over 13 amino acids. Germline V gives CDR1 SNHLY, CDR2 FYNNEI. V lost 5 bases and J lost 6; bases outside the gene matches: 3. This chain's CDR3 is CASSPGQGNGYTF. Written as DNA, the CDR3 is TGTGCCAGCAGTCCGGGACAGGGGAATGGCTACACCTTC.

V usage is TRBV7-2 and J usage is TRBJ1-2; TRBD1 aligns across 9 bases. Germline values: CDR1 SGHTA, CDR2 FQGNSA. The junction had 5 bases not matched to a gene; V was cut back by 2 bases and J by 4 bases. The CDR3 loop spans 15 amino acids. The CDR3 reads CASSLTVTGGYGYTF. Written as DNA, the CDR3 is TGTGCCAGCAGCTTAACGGTGACAGGGGGCTATGGCTACACCTTC.

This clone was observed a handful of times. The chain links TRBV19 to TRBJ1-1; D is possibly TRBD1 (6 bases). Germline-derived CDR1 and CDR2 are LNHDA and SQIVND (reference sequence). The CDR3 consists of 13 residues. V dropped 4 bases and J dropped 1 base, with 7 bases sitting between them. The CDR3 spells CASSRDKNTEAFF. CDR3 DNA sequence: TGTGCCAGTAGTAGGGACAAGAACACTGAAGCTTTCTTT.

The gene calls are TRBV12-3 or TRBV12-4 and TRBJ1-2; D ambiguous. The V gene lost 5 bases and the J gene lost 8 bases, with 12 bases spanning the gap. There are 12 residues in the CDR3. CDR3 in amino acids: CASSGNYWGYTF. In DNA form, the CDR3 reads TGTGCCAGCAGTGGAAACTACTGGGGCTACACCTTC.